This passage covers 8 T cell receptor beta chains from one sample sequenced in a study of blood T cell repertoires in COVID-19. The method was immunoSEQ multiplex PCR; TCRdb's version includes in-frame clones alone and lacks a portion of them. The table has some 260,000 clones, approximately 89% seen once. The sequenced sample consisted of peripheral blood. These receptors were collected from an older woman with COVID-19, enrolled during active disease.

V is TRBV18 and J is TRBJ2-1, with a possible D match to TRBD2 (6 bases). V was pared by 4 bases and J by 0 bases, with 10 bases between. The CDR3 is 15 residues long. CDR1 is KGHSH, CDR2 LQKENI, per germline. This chain's CDR3 is CASSLGTHSYNEQFF. The CDR3 DNA is TGTGCCAGCTCACTCGGGACTCACTCCTACAATGAGCAGTTCTTC. Complete variable domain (other parts from reference TRBV18 and TRBJ2-1): NAGVMQNPRHLVRRRGQEARLRCSPMKGHSHVYWYRQLPEEGLKFMVYLQKENIIDESGMPKERFSAEFPKEGPSILRIQQVVRGDSAAYFCASSLGTHSYNEQFFGPGTRLTVL.

The genes are TRBV18 and TRBJ2-2; 9 bases are a match to TRBD1. Germline CDR1 and CDR2: KGHSH and LQKENI. The length of the CDR3 is 18 residues. V trimming: 4 bases; J trimming: 2 bases; junction bases outside the gene matches: 11. This chain's CDR3 is CASSHVRSGQGNTGELFF. DNA for the CDR3: TGTGCCAGCTCACACGTGAGATCGGGACAGGGAAACACCGGGGAGCTGTTTTTT.

The V call is TRBV4-1, the J call TRBJ2-7; 7 bases map to TRBD1. There are 14 residues in the CDR3. The germline CDR1 and CDR2 sequences are MGHRA and YSYEKL. Trimming cost V 6 bases and J 2 bases; bases outside gene matches: 7. The CDR3 coding sequence is TGCGCCAGCAGGCGAACAGGGGTGGCCTACGAGCAGTACTTC. Translating gives CASRRTGVAYEQYF.

The chain uses TRBV30 and TRBJ1-2, with D possibly TRBD1 on 5 matching bases. The CDR3 extends over 13 amino acids. The V end was cut by 1 base, the J end by 5 bases, with 11 bases between. CDR1 is GTSNPN, CDR2 SVGIG, per germline (reference sequence). DNA of the CDR3: TGTGCCTGGAGTGGTAGGGGCATATATGGCTACACCTTC. This sequence encodes CAWSGRGIYGYTF.

The chain employs TRBV5-1 and TRBJ2-7; D uncertain. The CDR3 is made up of 14 amino acids. Germline V gives CDR1 SGHRS, CDR2 YFSETQ. Trimming pared 4 bases from V and 2 bases from J, leaving 13 bases between. In DNA form, the CDR3 reads TGCGCCAGCAGCCCGCAAGAGAGAACCTACGAGCAGTACTTC. Residues: CASSPQERTYEQYF.

The genes are TRBV3-1 (or the pseudogene TRBV3-2) and TRBJ1-5, with 7 bases lining up with TRBD1. Looked up from germline, CDR1 is LGHDT and CDR2 is YNNKEL (reference sequence). The CDR3 sequence is 16 residues long. V gave up 0 bases and J gave up 6 bases; unmatched junction bases: 8. The CDR3 loop reads CASSQDFQGGGQPQHF. The CDR3 DNA sequence: TGTGCCAGCAGCCAAGATTTTCAGGGGGGAGGTCAGCCCCAGCATTTT.

The genes are TRBV28 and TRBJ1-2; the match to TRBD1 covers 8 bases. Germline values: CDR1 MDHEN, CDR2 SYDVKM. The CDR3 runs 15 residues. Unmatched junction bases numbered 8, after V lost 3 bases and J lost 5 bases. The CDR3 bases are TGTGCCAGCAGTTTCCGGGACAGGATACAATATGGCTACACCTTC. It specifies CASSFRDRIQYGYTF.

The chain links TRBV7-3 to TRBJ2-3; D perhaps matches TRBD1 (6 bases). The V gene's germline CDR1 is SGHTA and CDR2 FQGTGA. V lost 1 base to trimming and J lost 6 bases, with 11 bases between them. The CDR3 has 14 amino acids. The CDR3 loop is CASSLRGPPDTQYF. CDR3 DNA sequence: TGTGCCAGCAGCTTAAGGGGGCCCCCGGATACGCAGTATTTT.